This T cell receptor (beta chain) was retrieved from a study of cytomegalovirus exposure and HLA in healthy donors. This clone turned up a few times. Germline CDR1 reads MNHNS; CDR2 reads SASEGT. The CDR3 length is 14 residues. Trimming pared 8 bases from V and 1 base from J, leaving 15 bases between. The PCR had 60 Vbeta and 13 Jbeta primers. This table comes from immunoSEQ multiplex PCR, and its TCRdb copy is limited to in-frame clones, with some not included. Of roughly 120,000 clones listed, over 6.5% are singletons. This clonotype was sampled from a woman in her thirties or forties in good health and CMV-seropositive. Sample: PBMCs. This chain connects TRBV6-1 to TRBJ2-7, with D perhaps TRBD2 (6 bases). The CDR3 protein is CASLGQGGSYEQYF. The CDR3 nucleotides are TGTGCCAGCTTGGGTCAGGGAGGATCCTACGAGCAGTACTTC.